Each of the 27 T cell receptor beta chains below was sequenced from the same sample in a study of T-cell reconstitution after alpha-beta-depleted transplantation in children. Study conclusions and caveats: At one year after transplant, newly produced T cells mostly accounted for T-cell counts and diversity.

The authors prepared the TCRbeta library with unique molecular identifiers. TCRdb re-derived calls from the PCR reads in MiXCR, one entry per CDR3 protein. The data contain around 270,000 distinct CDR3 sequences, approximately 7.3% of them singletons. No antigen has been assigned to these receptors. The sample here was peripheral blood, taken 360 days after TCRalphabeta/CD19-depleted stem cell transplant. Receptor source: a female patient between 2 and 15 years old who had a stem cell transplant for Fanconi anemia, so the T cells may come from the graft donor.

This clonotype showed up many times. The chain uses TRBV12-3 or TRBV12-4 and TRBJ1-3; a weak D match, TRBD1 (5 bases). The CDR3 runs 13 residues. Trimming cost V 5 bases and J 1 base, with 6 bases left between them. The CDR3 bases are TGTGCCAGCAGTGCAGGGTCTGGAAACACCATATATTTT. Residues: CASSAGSGNTIYF.

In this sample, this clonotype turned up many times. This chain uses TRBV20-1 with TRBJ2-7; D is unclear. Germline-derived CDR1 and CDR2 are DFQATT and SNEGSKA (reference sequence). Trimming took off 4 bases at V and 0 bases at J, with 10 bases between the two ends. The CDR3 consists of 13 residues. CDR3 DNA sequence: TGCAGTGCTAAACTCGGATACTCCTACGAGCAGTACTTC. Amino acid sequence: CSAKLGYSYEQYF.

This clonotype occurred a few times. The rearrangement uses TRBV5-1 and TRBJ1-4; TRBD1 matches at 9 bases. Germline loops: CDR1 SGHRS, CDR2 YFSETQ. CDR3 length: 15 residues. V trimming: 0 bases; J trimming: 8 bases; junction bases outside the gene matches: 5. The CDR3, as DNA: TGCGCCAGCAGCTTGGAAAACAGGGGGCGGGAAAAACTGTTTTTT. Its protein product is CASSLENRGREKLFF.

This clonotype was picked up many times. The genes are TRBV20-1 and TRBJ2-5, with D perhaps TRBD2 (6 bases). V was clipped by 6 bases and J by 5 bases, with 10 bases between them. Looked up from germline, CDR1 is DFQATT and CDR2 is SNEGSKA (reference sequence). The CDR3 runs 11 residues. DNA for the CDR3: TGCAGTGCACGGGGGAGGGAGACCCAGTACTTC. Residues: CSARGRETQYF.

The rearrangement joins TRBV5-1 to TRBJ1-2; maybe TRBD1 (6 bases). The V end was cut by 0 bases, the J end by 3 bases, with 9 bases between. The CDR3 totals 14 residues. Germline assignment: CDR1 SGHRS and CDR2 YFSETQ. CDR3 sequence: CASSLGGHDYGYTF. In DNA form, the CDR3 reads TGCGCCAGCAGCTTGGGGGGGCATGACTATGGCTACACCTTC.

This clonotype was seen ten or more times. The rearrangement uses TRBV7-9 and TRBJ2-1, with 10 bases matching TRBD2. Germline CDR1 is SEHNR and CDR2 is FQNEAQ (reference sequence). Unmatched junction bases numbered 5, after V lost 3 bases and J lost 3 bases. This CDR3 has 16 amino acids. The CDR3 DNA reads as TGTGCCAGCAGCTTTGCGACTAGCGGGCACTACAATGAGCAGTTCTTC. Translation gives CASSFATSGHYNEQFF.

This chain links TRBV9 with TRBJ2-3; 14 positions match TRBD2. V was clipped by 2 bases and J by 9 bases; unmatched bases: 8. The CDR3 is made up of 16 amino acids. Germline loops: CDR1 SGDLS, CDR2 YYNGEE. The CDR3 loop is CASSVGLAGGGVTQYF. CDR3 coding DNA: TGTGCCAGCAGCGTCGGACTAGCGGGGGGCGGAGTGACGCAGTATTTT.

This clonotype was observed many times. CDR3 DNA sequence: TGCAGCGGGGGGACGACCGATTTCACCGGGGAGCTGTTTTTT. It is translated as CSGGTTDFTGELFF. The gene calls are TRBV29-1 and TRBJ2-2, with D perhaps being TRBD1 or TRBD2 (5 bases each). V was clipped by 7 bases and J by 4 bases, with 16 bases between them. The CDR3 is 14 residues long. Germline CDR1 SQVTM, CDR2 ANQGSEA.

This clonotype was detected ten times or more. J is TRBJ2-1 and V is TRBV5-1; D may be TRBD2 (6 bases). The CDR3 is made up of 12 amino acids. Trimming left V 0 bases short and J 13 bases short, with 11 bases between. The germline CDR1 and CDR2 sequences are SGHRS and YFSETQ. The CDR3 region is CASSLDGGPQFF. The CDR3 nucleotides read TGCGCCAGCAGCTTGGACGGGGGACCTCAGTTCTTC.

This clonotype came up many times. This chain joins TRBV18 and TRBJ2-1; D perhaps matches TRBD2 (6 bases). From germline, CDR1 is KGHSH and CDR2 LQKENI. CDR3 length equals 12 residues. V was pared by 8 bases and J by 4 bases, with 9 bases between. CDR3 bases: TGTGCCAGCGGGGGAGGTTACAATGAGCAGTTCTTC. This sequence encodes CASGGGYNEQFF.

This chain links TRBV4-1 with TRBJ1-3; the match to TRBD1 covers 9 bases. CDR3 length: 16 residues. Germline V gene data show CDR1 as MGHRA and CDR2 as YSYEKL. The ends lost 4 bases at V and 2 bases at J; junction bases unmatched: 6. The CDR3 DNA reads TGCGCCAGCAGCCCAGGGGACAGGGCTACTGGAAACACCATATATTTT. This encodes CASSPGDRATGNTIYF.

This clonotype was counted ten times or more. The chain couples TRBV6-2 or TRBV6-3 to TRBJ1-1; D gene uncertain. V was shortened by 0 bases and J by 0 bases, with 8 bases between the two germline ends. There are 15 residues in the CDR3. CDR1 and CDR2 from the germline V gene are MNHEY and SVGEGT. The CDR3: CASSYSLTLNTEAFF. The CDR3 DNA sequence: TGTGCCAGCAGTTACTCCTTGACCTTGAACACTGAAGCTTTCTTT.

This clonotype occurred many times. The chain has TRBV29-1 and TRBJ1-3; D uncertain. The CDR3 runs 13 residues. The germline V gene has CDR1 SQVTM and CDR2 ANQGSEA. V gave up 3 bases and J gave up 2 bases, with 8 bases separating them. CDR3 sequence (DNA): TGCAGCGTTGAGTCGGTTCCTGGAAACACCATATATTTT. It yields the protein CSVESVPGNTIYF.

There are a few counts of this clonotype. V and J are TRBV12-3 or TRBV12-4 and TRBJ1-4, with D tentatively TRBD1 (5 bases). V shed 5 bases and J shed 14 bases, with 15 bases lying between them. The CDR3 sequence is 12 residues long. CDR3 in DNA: TGTGCCAGCAGTCGGGACTTCCTTAGGCTGTTTTTT. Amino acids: CASSRDFLRLFF.

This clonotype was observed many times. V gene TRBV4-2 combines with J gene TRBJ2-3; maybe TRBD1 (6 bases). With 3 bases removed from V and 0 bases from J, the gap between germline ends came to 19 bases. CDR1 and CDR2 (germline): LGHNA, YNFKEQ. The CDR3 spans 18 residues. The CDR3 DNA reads TGTGCCAGCAGCCAGACCTCCGGGACATTGACTAGCACAGATACGCAGTATTTT. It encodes CASSQTSGTLTSTDTQYF.

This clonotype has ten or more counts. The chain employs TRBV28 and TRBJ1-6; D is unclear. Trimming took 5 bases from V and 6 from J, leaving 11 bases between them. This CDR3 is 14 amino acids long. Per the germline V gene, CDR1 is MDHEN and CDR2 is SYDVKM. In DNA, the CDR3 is TGTGCCAGCAGTCTTACAGCCGCTAATTCACCCCTCCACTTT. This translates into CASSLTAANSPLHF. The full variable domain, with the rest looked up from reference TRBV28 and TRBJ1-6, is DVKVTQSSRYLVKRTGEKVFLECVQDMDHENMFWYRQDPGLGLRLIYFSYDVKMKEKGDIPEGYSVSREKKERFSLILESASTNQTSMYLCASSLTAANSPLHFGNGTRLTVT.

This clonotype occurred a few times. The CDR3 region is CASSPDNWGGGTYNEQFF. The CDR3 nucleotides are TGTGCCAGCAGTCCCGACAATTGGGGCGGGGGGACCTACAATGAGCAGTTCTTC. The J gene is TRBJ2-1, the V gene TRBV12-3 or TRBV12-4; 8 bases fit TRBD2. After removal of 5 bases from V and 2 bases from J, the junction contained 14 bases not matched to a gene. This CDR3 has 18 amino acids.

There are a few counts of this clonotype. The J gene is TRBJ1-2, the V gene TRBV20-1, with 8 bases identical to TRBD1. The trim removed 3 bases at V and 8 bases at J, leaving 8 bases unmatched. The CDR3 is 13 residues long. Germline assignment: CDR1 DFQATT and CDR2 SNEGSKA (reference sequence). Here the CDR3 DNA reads TGCAGTGCTAGTCGGACAGGGCGAGGCGGCTACACCTTC. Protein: CSASRTGRGGYTF.

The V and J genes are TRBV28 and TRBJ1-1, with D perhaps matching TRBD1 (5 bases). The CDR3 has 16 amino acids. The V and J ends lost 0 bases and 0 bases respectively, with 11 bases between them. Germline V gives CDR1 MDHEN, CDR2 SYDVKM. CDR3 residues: CASSLWTGALNTEAFF. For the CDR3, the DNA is TGTGCCAGCAGTTTATGGACCGGGGCCTTGAACACTGAAGCTTTCTTT.

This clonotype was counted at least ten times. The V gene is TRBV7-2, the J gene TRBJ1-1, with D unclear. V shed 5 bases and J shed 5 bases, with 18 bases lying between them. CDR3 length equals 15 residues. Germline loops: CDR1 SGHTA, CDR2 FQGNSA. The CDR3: CASSALLGFRTEAFF. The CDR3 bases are TGTGCCAGCAGCGCCCTCCTGGGGTTTAGGACTGAAGCTTTCTTT.

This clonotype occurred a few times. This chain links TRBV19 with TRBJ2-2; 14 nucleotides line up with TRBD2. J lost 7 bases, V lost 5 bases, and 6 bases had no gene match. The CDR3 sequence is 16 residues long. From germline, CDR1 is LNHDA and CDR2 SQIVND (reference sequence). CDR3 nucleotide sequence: TGTGCCAGTAGTCGGAAGGGACTAGCGGGAGACGGGGAGCTGTTTTTT. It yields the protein CASSRKGLAGDGELFF.

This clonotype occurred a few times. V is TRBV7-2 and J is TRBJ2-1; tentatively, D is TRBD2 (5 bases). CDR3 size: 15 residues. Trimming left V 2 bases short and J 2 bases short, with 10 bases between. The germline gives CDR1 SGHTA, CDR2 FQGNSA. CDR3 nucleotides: TGTGCCAGCAGCTTATTGGGAGCCACCTACAATGAGCAGTTCTTC. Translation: CASSLLGATYNEQFF.

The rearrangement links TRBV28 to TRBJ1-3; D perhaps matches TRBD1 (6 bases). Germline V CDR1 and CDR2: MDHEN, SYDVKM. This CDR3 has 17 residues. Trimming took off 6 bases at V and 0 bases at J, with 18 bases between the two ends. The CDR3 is CASRQEGHIHSGNTIYF. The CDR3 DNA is TGTGCCAGCAGACAAGAGGGACACATCCACTCTGGAAACACCATATATTTT.

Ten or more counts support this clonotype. CDR3 sequence reads: CASSWERGGRISYEQYF. CDR3 coding DNA: TGTGCCAGCAGTTGGGAGCGGGGGGGCCGCATCTCCTACGAGCAGTACTTC. The chain is built from TRBV12-3 or TRBV12-4 and TRBJ2-7; 10 bases align to TRBD2. The ends lost 4 bases at V and 0 bases at J; junction bases unmatched: 9. The CDR3 has 17 residues.

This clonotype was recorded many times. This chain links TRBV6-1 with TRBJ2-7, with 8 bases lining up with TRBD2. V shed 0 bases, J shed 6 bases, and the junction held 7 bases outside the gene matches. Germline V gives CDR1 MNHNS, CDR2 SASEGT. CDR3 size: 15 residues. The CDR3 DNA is TGTGCCAGCAGTGAAGCGCGACGACTAGCGAGCGAGCAGTACTTC. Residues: CASSEARRLASEQYF.

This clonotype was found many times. CDR3 DNA: TGCGCCAGCAGCTTGGGCCCTCACGGAGAGAGGGGTTTCTACGAGCAGTACGTC. This encodes CASSLGPHGERGFYEQYV. V usage is TRBV5-1 and J usage is TRBJ2-7; D could derive from TRBD1 or TRBD2 (5 bases each). This CDR3 comprises 18 residues. CDR1 SGHRS and CDR2 YFSETQ come from the germline V gene. Trimming took 0 bases from V and 3 from J, leaving 22 bases between them.

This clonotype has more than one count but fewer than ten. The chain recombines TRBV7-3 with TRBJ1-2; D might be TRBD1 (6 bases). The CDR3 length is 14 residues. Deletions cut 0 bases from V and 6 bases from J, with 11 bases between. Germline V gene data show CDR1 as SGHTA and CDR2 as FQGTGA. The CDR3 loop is CASSLTPGVDGYTF. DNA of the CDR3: TGTGCCAGCAGCTTAACTCCAGGGGTTGATGGCTACACCTTC.